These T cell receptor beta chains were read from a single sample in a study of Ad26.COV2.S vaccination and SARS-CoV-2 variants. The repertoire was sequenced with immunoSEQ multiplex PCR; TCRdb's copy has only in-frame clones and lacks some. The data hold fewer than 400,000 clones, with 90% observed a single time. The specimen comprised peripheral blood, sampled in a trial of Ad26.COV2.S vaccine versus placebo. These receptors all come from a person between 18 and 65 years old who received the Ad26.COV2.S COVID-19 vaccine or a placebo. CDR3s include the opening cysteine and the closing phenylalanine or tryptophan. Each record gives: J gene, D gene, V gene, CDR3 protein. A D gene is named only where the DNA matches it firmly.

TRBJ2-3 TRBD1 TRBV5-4 CASSSNLGQDLTDTQYF
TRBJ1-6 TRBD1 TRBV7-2 CASSLDRGSPLHF
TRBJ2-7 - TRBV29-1 CSARLEAYEQYF
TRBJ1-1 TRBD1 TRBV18 CASSPRDRTLGTEAFF
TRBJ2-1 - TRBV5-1 CASSLGARGNEQFF
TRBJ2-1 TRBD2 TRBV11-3 CASSLTSGTDNEQFF
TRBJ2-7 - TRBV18 CASSPRFGIYEQYF
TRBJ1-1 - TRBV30 CAWSTRQTVNTEAFF
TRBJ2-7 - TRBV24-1 CATLGGEQYF
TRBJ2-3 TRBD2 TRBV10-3 CAISPPSGRAHTDTQYF
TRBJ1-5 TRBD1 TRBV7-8 CASSHVPGQGGIINQPQHF
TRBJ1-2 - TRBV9 CASSAYLTGRSRGYTF
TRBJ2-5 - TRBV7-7 CASSLEGRGHSGQTQYF
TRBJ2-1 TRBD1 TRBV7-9 CASSLAYGTVYNEQFF
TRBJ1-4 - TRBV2 CANSWASNEKLFF
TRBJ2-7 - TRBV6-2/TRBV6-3 CASSYPPLEQYF
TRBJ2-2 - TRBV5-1 CASSSIGALELFF
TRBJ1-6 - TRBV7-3 CASSLGNSPLHF
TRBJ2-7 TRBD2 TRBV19 CASSRSPGGLLLPYEQYF
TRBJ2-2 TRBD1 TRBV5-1 CASSWTGDTGELFF
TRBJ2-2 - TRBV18 CASSPLLLGLAENTGELFF
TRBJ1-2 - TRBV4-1 CASSQEQEINYGYTF
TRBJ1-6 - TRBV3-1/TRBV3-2 CASSQVGQILHF
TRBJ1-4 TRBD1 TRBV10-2 CASSESDRVIYEKLFF
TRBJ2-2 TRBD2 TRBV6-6 CASTRERESAGELFF
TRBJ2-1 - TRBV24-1 CATSLGGDNEQFF
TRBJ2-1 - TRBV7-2 CASSSGRSYNEQFF
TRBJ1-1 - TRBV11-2 CASSLGFAVQNTEAFF
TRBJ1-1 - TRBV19 CASSGGPARDPGAEAFF
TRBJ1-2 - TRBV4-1 CASREIGGDGYTF
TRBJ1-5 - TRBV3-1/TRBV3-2 CASSQGPNKGDSNQPQHF
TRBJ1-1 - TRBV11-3 CASTQTNTEAFF
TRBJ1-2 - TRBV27 CASEDSTLTNYGYTF
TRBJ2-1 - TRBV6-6 CASSYSGTEQFF
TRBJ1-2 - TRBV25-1 CASIGGPNNYGYTF
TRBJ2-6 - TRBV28 CASSTRSFGANVLTF
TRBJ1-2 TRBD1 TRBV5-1 CASSISDRGRGGYTF
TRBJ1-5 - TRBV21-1 CASCFSGQAGDSNQPQHF
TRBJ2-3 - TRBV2 CASKEESTDTQYF
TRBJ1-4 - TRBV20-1 CSASPGATNEKLFF
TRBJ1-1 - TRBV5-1 CASSFITAGPGMNTEAFF